This T cell receptor beta chain was observed in a study of molecular identifiers for immune sequencing clone quantification. Generation of bulk TCR libraries relied on previously described methods and listed TCR primers. TCRdb re-called the PCR reads with MiXCR, one entry per CDR3 protein. The sample includes more than 450,000 distinct CDR3 sequences, 20% to 25% of them seen just once. CDR1 is SQVTM, CDR2 ANQGSEA, per germline. V shed 5 bases and J 4 bases; nucleotides not matched to a gene: 11. This CDR3 comprises 15 residues. The rearrangement links TRBV29-1 to TRBJ2-7, with 10 bases matching TRBD2. Sequenced: naive CD8+ T cells from blood, with Jurkat cell RNA spiked in. Subset noted: FACS-sorted CD8+CD4-CCR7+CD45RA+ naive T cells. This sequence was found in a human donor in good health. Some libraries in this study had Jurkat cell RNA spiked in. The CDR3, as DNA: TGCAGCGTTCTCGCTGCACTAGCGGGATCTTACGAGCAGTACTTC. This gives the protein CSVLAALAGSYEQYF.